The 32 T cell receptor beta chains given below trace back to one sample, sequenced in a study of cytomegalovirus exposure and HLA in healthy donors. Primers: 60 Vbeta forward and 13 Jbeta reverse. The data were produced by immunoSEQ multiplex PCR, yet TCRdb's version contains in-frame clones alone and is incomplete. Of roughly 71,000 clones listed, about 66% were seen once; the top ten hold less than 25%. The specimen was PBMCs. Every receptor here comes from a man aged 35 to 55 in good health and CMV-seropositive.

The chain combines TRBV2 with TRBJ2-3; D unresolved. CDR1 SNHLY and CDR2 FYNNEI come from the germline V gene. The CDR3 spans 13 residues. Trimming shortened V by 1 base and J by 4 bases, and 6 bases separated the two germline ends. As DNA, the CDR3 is TGTGCCAGCAGTGAAGAAATCTCAGATACGCAGTATTTT. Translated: CASSEEISDTQYF.

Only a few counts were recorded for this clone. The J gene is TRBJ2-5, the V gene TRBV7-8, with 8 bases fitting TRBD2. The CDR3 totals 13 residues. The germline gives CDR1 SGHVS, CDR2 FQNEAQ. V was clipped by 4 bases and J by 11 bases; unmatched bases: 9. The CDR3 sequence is CASSSGTRPDQYF. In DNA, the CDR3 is TGTGCCAGCAGCTCTGGGACTAGGCCCGATCAGTACTTC.

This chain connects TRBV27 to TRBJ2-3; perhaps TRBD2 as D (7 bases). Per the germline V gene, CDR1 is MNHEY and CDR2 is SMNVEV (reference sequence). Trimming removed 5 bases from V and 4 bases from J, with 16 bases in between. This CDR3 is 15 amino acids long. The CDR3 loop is CASSASGGGADTQYF. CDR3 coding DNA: TGTGCCAGCAGTGCCAGCGGAGGGGGGGCAGATACGCAGTATTTT.

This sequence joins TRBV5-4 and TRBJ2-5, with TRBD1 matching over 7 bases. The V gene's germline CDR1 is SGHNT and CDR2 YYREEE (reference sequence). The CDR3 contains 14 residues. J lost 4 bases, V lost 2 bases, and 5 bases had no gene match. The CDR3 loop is CASSFFSGGETQYF. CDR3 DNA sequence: TGTGCCAGCAGCTTTTTCTCAGGGGGAGAGACCCAGTACTTC.

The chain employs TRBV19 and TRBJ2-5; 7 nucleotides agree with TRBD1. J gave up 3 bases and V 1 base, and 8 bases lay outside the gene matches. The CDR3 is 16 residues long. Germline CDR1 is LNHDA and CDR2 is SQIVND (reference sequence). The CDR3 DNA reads TGTGCCAGTAGTATAGGCTTCGGGACAGAGAAAGAGACCCAGTACTTC. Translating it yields CASSIGFGTEKETQYF.

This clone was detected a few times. The CDR3 region has the DNA TGTGCCAGCAGGCCAGGGACATCTAACTATGGCTACACCTTC. Protein sequence: CASRPGTSNYGYTF. The V gene is TRBV6-4, the J gene TRBJ1-2, with D perhaps TRBD1 (6 bases). V was trimmed by 6 bases and J by 0 bases, leaving 11 bases between them. The CDR3 contains 14 residues. Germline V gene data show CDR1 as MRHNA and CDR2 as SNTAGT.

CDR3 region: CASSFGPGGSYEQYF. The CDR3 bases are TGTGCCAGCAGCTTTGGGCCAGGGGGTTCCTACGAGCAGTACTTC. The chain carries TRBV7-6 and TRBJ2-5; 7 nucleotides match TRBD1. With the DNA end fitting TRBJ2-7 better, the J assignment may be wrong. CDR1 is SGHVS and CDR2 is FNYEAQ in the germline V gene. The CDR3 length is 15 residues.

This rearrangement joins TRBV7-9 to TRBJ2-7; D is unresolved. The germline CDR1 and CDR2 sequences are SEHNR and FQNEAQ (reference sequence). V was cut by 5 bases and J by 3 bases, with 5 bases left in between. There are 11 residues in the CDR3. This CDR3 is CASSQHYEQYF. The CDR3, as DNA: TGTGCCAGCAGCCAACACTACGAGCAGTACTTC.

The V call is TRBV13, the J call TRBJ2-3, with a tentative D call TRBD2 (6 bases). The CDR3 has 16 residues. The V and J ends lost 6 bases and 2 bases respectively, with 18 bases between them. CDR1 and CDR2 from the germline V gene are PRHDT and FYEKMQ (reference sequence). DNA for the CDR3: TGTGCCAGCAGTTCCGAGGCAACGGGGGACACAGATACGCAGTATTTT. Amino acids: CASSSEATGDTDTQYF.

CDR3 residues: CASSEGTGNQPQHF. The CDR3 region has the DNA TGTGCCAGCAGTGAAGGGACAGGGAATCAGCCCCAGCATTTT. This chain uses TRBV2 with TRBJ1-5; 8 positions agree with TRBD1. The V gene's germline CDR1 is SNHLY and CDR2 FYNNEI. The CDR3 covers 14 residues. With V trimmed by 1 base and J by 4 bases, 0 bases remained unmatched. The whole variable domain, remainder taken from reference TRBV2 and TRBJ1-5, is EPEVTQTPSHQVTQMGQEVILRCVPISNHLYFYWYRQILGQKVEFLVSFYNNEISEKSEIFDDQFSVERPDGSNFTLKIRSTKLEDSAMYFCASSEGTGNQPQHFGDGTRLSIL.

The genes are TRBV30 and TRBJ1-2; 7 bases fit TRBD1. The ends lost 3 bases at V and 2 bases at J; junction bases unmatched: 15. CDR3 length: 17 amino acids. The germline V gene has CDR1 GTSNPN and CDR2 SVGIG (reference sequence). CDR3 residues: CAWSPSRDSPFNYGYTF. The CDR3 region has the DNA TGTGCCTGGAGCCCGTCCCGGGACAGCCCCTTCAACTATGGCTACACCTTC.

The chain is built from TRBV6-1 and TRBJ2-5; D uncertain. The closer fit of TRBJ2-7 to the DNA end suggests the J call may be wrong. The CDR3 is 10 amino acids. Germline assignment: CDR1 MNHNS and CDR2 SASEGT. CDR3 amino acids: CASSGYEQYF. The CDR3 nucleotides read TGTGCCAGCAGTGGTTACGAGCAGTACTTC.

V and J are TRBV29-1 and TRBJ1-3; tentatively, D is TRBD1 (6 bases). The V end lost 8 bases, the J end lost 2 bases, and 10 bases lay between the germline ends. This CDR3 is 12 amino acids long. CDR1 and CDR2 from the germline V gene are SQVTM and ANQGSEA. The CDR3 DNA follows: TGCAGCACCAGGACAGCTGGAAACACCATATATTTT. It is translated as CSTRTAGNTIYF.

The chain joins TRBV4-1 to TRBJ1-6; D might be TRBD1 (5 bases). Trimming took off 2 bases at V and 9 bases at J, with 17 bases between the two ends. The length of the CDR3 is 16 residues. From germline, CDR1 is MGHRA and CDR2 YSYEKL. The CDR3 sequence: CASSQFHQGGASPLHF. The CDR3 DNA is TGCGCCAGCAGCCAATTTCATCAGGGTGGTGCTTCACCCCTCCACTTT.

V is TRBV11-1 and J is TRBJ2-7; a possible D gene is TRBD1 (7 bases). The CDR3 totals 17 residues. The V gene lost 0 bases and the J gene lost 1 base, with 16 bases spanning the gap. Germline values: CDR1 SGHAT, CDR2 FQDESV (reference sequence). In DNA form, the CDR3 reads TGTGCCAGCAGCTTAGCGGGGGGACAGAGAGCTTCCTACGAGCAGTACTTC. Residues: CASSLAGGQRASYEQYF.

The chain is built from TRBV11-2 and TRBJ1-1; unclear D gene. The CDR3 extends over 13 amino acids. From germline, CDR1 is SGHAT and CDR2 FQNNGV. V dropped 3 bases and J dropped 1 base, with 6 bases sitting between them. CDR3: CASSFRGNTEAFF. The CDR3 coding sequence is TGTGCCAGCAGCTTCCGGGGGAACACTGAAGCTTTCTTT.

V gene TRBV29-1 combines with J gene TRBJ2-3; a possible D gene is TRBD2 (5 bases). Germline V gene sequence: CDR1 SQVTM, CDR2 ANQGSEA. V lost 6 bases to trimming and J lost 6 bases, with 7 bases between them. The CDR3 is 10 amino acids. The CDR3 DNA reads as TGCAGCGTAAGAGGGGATACGCAGTATTTT. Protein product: CSVRGDTQYF.

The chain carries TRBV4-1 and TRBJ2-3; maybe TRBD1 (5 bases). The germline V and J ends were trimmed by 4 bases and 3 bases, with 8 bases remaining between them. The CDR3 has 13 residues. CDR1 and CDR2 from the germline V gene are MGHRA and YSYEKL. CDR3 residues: CASSLRQTDTQYF. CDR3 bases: TGCGCCAGCAGCCTACGACAGACAGATACGCAGTATTTT.

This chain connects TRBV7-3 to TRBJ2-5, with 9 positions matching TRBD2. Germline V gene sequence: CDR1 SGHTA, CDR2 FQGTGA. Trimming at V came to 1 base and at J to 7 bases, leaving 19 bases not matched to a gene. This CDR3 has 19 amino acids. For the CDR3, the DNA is TGTGCCAGCAGCTTAAAAGGACTCCTCAGCGGGGGGCCCTCTGGGACCCAGTACTTC. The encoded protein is CASSLKGLLSGGPSGTQYF.

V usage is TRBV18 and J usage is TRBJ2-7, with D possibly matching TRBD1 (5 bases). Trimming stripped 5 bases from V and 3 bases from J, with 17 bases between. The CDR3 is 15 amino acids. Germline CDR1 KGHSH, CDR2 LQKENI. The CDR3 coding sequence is TGTGCCAGCTCAACCATAGGGGCGACCAACTACGAGCAGTACTTC. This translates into CASSTIGATNYEQYF.

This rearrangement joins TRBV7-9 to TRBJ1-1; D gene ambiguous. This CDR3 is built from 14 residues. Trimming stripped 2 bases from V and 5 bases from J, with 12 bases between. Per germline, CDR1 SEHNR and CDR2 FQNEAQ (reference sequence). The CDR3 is CASSLSAWRTEAFF. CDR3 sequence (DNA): TGTGCCAGCAGCTTATCGGCGTGGAGGACTGAAGCTTTCTTT.

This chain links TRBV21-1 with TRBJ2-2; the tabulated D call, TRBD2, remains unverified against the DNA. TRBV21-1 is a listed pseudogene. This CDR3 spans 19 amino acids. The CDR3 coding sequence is TGTGCCAGCAGCAAAGGAGGTACTAGCGGGGGGACGAACACCGGGGAGCTGTTTTTT. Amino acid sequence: CASSKGGTSGGTNTGELFF.

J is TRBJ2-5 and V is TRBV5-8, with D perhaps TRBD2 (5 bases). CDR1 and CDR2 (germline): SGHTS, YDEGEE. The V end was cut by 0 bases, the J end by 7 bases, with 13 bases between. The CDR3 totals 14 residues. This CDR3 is CASSLALSGGTQYF. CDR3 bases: TGTGCCAGCAGCTTGGCCCTTTCAGGAGGGACCCAGTACTTC.

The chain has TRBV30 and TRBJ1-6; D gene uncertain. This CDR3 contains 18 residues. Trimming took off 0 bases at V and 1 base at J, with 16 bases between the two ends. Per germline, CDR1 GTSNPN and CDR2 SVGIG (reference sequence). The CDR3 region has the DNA TGTGCCTGGAGTGTACGCCCGGGTCTGAGGTCCTATAATTCACCCCTCCACTTT. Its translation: CAWSVRPGLRSYNSPLHF.

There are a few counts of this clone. CDR3 coding DNA: TGTGCCAGCAGCTACACTGGGGCCGTCGACGAGCAGTACTTC. It is translated as CASSYTGAVDEQYF. The rearrangement uses TRBV7-9 and TRBJ2-7; the D gene is possibly TRBD1 (5 bases). V dropped 4 bases and J dropped 5 bases, with 15 bases sitting between them. The CDR3 covers 14 residues. The germline V gene encodes CDR1 SEHNR and CDR2 FQNEAQ (reference sequence).

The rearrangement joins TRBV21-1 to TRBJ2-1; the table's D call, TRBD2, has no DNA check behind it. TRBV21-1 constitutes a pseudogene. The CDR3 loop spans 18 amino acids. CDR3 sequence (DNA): TGTGCCAGCAGCAACCTAGCGGGGGGCAGCGTCTCCTACAATGAGCAGTTCTTC. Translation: CASSNLAGGSVSYNEQFF.

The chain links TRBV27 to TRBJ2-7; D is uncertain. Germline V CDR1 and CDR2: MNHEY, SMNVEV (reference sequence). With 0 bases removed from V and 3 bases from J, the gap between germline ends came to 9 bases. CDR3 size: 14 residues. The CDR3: CASSLSGRLYEQYF. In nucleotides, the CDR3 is TGTGCCAGCAGTTTATCCGGCAGGCTCTACGAGCAGTACTTC.

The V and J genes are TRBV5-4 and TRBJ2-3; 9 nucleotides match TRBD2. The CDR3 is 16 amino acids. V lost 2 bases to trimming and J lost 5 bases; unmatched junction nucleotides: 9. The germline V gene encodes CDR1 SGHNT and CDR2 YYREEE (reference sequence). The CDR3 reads CASSFRLAGPVDTQYF. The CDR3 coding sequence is TGTGCCAGCAGCTTCAGGCTAGCGGGGCCCGTAGATACGCAGTATTTT.

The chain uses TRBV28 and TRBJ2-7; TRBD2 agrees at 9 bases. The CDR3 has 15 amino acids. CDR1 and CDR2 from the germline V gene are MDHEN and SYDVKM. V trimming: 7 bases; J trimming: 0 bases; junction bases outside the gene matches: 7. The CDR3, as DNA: TGTGCCAGCAACAACGGACTAGCGACCTCCTACGAGCAGTACTTC. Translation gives CASNNGLATSYEQYF. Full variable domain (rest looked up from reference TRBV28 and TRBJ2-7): DVKVTQSSRYLVKRTGEKVFLECVQDMDHENMFWYRQDPGLGLRLIYFSYDVKMKEKGDIPEGYSVSREKKERFSLILESASTNQTSMYLCASNNGLATSYEQYFGPGTRLTVT.

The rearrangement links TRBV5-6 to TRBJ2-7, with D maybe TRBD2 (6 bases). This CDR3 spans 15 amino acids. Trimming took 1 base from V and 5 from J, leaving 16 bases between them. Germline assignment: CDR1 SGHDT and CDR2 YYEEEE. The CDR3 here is CASSLLGQGGDEQYF. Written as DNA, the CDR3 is TGTGCCAGCAGCTTGTTAGGCCAGGGCGGGGACGAGCAGTACTTC.

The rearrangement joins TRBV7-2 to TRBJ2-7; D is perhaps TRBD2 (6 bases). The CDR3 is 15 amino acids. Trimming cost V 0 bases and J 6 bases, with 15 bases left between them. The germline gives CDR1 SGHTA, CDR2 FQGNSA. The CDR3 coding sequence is TGTGCCAGCAGCTTAGCGTTCGGGGGATCGGTCGAGCAGTACTTC. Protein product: CASSLAFGGSVEQYF. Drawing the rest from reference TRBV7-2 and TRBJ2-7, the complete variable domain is GAGVSQSPSNKVTEKGKDVELRCDPISGHTALYWYRQSLGQGLEFLIYFQGNSAPDKSGLPSDRFSAERTGGSVSTLTIQRTQQEDSAVYLCASSLAFGGSVEQYFGPGTRLTVT.

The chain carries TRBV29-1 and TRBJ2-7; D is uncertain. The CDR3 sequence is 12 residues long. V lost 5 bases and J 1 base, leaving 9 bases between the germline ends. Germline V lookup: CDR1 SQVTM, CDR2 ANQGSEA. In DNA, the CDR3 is TGCAGCGTTCGTGGGCTTTCCTACGAGCAGTACTTC. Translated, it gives CSVRGLSYEQYF.